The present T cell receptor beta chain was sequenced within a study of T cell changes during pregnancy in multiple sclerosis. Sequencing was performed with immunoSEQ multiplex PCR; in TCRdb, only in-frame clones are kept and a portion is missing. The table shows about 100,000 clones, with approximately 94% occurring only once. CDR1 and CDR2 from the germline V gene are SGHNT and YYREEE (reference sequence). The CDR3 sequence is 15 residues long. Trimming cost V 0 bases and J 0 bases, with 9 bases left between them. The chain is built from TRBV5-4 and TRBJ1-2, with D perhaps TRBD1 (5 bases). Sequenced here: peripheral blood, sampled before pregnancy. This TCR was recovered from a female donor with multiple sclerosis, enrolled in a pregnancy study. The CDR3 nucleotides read TGTGCCAGCAGCTTGGATCAGGGTGCTAACTATGGCTACACCTTC. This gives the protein CASSLDQGANYGYTF.